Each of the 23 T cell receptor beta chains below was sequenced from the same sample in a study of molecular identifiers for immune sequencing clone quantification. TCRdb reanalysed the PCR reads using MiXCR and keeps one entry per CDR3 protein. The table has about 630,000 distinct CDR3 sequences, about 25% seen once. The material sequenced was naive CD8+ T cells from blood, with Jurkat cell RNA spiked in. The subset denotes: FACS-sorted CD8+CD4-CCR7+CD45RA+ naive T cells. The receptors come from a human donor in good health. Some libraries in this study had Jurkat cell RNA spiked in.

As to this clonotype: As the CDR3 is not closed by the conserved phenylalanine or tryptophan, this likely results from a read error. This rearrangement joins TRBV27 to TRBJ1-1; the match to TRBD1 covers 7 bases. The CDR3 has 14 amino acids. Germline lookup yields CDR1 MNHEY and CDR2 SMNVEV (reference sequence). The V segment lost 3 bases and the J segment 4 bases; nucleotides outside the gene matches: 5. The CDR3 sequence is CASSLRGQVTEAFS. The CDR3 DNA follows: TGTGCCAGCAGTTTGAGGGGGCAGGTCACTGAAGCTTTCTCT.

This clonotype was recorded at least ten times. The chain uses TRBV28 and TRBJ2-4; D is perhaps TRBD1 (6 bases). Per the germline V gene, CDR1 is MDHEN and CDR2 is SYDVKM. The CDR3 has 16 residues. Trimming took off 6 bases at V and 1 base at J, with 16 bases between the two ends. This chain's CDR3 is CASSGDQGFAKNIQYF. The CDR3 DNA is TGTGCCAGCAGCGGAGACCAGGGGTTCGCCAAAAACATTCAGTACTTC.

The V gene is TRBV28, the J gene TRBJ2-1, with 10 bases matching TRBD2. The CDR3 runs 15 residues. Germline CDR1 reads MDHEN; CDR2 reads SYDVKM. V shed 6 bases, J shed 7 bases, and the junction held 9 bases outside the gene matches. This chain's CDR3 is CASRDSSGSINEQFF. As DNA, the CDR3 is TGTGCCAGCAGGGACTCTAGCGGGAGTATTAATGAGCAGTTCTTC.

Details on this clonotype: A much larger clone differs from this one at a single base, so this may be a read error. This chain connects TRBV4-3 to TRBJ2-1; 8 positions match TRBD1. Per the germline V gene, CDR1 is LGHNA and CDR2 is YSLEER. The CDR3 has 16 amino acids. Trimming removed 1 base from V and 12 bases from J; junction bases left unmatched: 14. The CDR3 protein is CASSQGRTGPWDAQFF. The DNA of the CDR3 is TGCGCCAGCAGCCAAGGGAGGACAGGGCCTTGGGATGCGCAGTTCTTC.

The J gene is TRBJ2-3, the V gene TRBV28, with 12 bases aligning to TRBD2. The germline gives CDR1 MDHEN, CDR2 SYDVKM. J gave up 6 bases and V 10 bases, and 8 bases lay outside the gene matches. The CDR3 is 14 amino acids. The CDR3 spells CATLGLAGTDTQYF. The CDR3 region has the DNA TGTGCCACCCTAGGACTAGCGGGAACTGATACGCAGTATTTT.

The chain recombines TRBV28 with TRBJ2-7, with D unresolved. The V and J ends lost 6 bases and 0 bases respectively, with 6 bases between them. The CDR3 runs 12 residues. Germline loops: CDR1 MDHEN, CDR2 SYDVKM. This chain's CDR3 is CASSRNSYEQYF. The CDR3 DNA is TGTGCCAGCAGCCGCAACTCCTACGAGCAGTACTTC. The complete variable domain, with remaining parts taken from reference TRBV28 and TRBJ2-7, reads DVKVTQSSRYLVKRTGEKVFLECVQDMDHENMFWYRQDPGLGLRLIYFSYDVKMKEKGDIPEGYSVSREKKERFSLILESASTNQTSMYLCASSRNSYEQYFGPGTRLTVT.

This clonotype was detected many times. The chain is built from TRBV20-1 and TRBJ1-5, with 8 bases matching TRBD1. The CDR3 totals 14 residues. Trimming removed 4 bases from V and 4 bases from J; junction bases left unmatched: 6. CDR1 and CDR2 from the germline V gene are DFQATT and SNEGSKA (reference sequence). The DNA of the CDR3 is TGCAGTGCTACCGCCCGGACAGGGAATCAGCCCCAGCATTTT. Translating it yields CSATARTGNQPQHF.

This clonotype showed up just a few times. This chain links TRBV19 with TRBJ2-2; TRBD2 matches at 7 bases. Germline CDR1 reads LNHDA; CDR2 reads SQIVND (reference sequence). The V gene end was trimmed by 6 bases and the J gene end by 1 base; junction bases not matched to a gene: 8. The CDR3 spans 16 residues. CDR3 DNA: TGTGCCAGTAGACCGGCGGCGGGGGAGAACACCGGGGAGCTGTTTTTT. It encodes CASRPAAGENTGELFF.

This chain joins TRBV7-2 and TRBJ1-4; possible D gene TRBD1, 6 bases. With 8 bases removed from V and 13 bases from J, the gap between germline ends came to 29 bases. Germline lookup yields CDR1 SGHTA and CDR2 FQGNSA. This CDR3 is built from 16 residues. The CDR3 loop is CASGARGRGVGGRLFF. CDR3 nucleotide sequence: TGTGCCAGCGGCGCCCGGGGCAGGGGCGTGGGGGGGAGACTGTTTTTT.

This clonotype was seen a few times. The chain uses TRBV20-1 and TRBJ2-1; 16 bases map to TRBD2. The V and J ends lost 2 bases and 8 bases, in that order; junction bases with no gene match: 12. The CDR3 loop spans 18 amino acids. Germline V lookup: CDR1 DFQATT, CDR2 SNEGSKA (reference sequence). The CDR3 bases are TGCAGTGCTAGAATTCAGGGACTAGCGGGGGGGCATTATTATGAGCAGTTCTTC. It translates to CSARIQGLAGGHYYEQFF.

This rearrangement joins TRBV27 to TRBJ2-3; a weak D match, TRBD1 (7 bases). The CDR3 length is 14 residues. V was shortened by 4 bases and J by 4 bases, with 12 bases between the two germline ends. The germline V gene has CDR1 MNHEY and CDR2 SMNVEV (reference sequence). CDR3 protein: CASSYQGGPDTQYF. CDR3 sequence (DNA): TGTGCCAGCAGTTACCAGGGGGGCCCAGATACGCAGTATTTT.

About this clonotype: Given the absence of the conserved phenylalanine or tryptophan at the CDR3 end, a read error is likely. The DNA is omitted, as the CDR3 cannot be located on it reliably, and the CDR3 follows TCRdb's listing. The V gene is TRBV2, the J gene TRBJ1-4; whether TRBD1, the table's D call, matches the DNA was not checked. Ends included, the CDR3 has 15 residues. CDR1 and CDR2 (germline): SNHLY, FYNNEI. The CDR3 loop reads CASSEQGRANEKLLL.

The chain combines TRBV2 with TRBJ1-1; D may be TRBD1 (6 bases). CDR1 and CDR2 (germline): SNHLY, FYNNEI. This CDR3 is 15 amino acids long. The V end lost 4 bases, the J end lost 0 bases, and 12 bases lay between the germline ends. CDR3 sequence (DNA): TGTGCCAGCAGTGGCGGGGACAAAGTGAACACTGAAGCTTTCTTT. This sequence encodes CASSGGDKVNTEAFF.

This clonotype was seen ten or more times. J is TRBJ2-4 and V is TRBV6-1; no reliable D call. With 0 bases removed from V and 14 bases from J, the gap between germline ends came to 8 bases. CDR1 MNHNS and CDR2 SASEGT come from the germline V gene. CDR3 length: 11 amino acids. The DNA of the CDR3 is TGTGCCAGCAGTGAAGCGGGCGGCGAGTACTTC. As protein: CASSEAGGEYF.

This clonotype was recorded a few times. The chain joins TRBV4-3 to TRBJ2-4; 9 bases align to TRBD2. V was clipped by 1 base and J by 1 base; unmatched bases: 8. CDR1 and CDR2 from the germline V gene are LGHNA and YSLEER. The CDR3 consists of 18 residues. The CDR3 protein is CASSQVDSGGWAKNIQYF. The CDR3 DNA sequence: TGCGCCAGCAGCCAAGTCGATAGCGGGGGCTGGGCCAAAAACATTCAGTACTTC.

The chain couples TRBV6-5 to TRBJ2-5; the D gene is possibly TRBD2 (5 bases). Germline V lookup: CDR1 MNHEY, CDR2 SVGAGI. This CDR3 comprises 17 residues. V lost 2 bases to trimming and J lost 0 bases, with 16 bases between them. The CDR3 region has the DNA TGTGCCAGCAGTTACACCGGGTGGGCGGGTGACCAAGAGACCCAGTACTTC. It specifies CASSYTGWAGDQETQYF.

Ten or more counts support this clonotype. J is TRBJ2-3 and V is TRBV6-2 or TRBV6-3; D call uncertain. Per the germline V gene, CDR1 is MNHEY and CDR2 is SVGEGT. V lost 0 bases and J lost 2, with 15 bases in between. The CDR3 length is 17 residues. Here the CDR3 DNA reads TGTGCCAGCAGTTACTCGGTGGAGTGGTCCTCCACAGATACGCAGTATTTT. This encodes CASSYSVEWSSTDTQYF.

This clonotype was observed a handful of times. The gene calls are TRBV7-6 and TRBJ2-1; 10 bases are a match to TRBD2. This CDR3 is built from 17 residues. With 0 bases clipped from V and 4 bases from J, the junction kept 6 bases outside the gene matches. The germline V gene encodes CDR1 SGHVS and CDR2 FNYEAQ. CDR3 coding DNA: TGTGCCAGCAGCTTAGCCCCGGGACTAGCGAGGTACAATGAGCAGTTCTTC. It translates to CASSLAPGLARYNEQFF.

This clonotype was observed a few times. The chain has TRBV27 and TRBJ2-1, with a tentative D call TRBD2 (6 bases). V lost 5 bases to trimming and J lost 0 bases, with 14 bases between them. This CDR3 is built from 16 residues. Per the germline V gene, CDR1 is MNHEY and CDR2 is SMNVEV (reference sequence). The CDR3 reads CASSPPAGNSYNEQFF. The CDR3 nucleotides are TGTGCCAGCAGTCCCCCGGCGGGGAACTCCTACAATGAGCAGTTCTTC.

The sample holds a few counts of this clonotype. The CDR3 here is CASSQVFDRDSEETQYF. CDR3 nucleotides: TGTGCCAGCAGCCAAGTCTTCGACCGGGACTCAGAAGAGACCCAGTACTTC. V and J are TRBV3-1 and TRBJ2-5; a weak D match, TRBD2 (6 bases). Germline V gene lookup returns CDR1 LGHDT and CDR2 YNNKEL (reference sequence). Trimming took off 1 base at V and 3 bases at J, with 18 bases between the two ends. The CDR3 extends over 17 amino acids.

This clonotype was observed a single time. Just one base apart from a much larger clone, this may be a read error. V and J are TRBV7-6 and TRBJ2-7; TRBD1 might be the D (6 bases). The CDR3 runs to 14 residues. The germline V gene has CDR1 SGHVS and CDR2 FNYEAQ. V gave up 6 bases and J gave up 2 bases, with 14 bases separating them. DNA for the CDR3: TGTGCCAGCAGTCCGTCAGGGGAAGCCTACGAGCAGTACTTC. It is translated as CASSPSGEAYEQYF.

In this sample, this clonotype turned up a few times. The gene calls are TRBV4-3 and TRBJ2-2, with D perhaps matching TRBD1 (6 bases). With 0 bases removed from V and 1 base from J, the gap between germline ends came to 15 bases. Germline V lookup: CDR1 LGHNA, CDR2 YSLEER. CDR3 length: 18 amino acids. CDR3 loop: CASSQDWTASLNTGELFF. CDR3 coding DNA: TGCGCCAGCAGCCAAGATTGGACAGCCTCCTTGAACACCGGGGAGCTGTTTTTT.

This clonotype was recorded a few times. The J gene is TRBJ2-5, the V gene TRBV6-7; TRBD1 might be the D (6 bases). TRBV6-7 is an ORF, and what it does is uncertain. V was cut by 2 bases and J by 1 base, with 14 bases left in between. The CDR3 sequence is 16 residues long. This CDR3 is CASSYPGQTLQETQYF. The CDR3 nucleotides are TGTGCCAGCAGTTACCCAGGACAGACGCTCCAAGAGACCCAGTACTTC.